The source of this TCR beta chain is a study of blood T cell repertoires in COVID-19. The length of the CDR3 is 18 residues. V shed 0 bases and J 4 bases; nucleotides not matched to a gene: 14. Germline V gene data show CDR1 as LGHDT and CDR2 as YNNKEL (reference sequence). Libraries were prepared by immunoSEQ multiplex PCR; TCRdb keeps only in-frame clonotypes and omits some of them. The data show over 55,000 clones, 91% seen once. This TCR came from a man aged 55 to 69 with acute or convalescent COVID-19. The V gene is TRBV3-1 (or the pseudogene TRBV3-2), the J gene TRBJ2-7; 8 bases line up with TRBD1. Sequencing was performed on peripheral blood. CDR3: CASSQESLVQGAGYEQYF. CDR3 bases: TGTGCCAGCAGCCAAGAGTCGCTAGTTCAGGGGGCGGGATACGAGCAGTACTTC.